Listed here is a single T cell receptor (beta chain). Antigen unknown. Before any sequencing was done, the ViraFEST assay used viral peptide pools to expand antigen-specific CD4+ T cells. Following a roughly 11-day culture, CD4+ T cells were purified. It was two doses of either the BNT162b2 or mRNA-1273 vaccine that participants received. Assay used: immunoSEQ multiplex PCR; TCRdb lists only in-frame clones, some missing. The table records some 30,000 clones, approximately 68% of them present only once. Trimming shortened V by 1 base and J by 7 bases, and 18 bases separated the two germline ends. Germline CDR1 is MGHDK and CDR2 is SYGVNS. This CDR3 is built from 16 residues. The data originate from a study of vaccination effects on CD4 cells after COVID-19.

The starting material was CD4+ T cells from PBMCs cultured with SARS-CoV-2 spike peptides, obtained after COVID-19 vaccination. The V call is TRBV25-1, the J call TRBJ2-3; TRBD2 might be the D (6 bases). The sequence was collected from a human donor who received a COVID-19 vaccine. As DNA, the CDR3 is TGTGCCAGCAGTGAATCGTCGGCAGGGAGGACGAATACGCAGTATTTT. It is translated as CASSESSAGRTNTQYF. The variable domain in full, with the rest retrieved from reference TRBV25-1 and TRBJ2-3, is EADIYQTPRYLVIGTGKKITLECSQTMGHDKMYWYQQDPGMELHLIHYSYGVNSTEKGDLSSESTVSRIRTEHFPLTLESARPSHTSQYLCASSESSAGRTNTQYFGPGTRLTVL.